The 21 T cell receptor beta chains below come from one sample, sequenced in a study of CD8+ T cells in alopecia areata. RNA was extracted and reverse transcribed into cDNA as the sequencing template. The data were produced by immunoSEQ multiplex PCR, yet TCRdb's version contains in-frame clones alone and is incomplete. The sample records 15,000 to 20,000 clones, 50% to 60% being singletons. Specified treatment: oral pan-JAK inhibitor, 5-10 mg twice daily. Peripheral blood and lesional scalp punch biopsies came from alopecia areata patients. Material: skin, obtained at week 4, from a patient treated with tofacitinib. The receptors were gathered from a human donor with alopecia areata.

CDR3 amino acids: CASSLERQGKGYYGYTF. The CDR3 nucleotides read TGCGCCAGCAGCTTGGAGCGACAGGGGAAGGGTTACTATGGCTACACCTTC. The chain is built from TRBV5-1 and TRBJ1-2, with TRBD1 matching over 8 bases. CDR1 SGHRS and CDR2 YFSETQ come from the germline V gene. This CDR3 has 17 residues. The junction had 10 bases not matched to a gene; V was cut back by 0 bases and J by 3 bases.

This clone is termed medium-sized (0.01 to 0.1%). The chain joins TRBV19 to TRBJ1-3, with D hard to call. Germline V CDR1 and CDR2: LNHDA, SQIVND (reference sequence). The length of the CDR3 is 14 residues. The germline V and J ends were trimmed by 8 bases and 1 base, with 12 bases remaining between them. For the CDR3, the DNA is TGTGCCAGTGGGTTCTCGGGATCTGGAAACACCATATATTTT. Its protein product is CASGFSGSGNTIYF.

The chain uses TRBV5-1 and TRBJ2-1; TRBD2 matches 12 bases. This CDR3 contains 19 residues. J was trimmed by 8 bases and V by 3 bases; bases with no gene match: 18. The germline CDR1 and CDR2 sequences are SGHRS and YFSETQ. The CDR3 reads CASSWGASGGGTSVDEQFF. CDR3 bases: TGCGCCAGCAGCTGGGGGGCTAGCGGGGGGGGCACTTCTGTCGATGAGCAGTTCTTC.

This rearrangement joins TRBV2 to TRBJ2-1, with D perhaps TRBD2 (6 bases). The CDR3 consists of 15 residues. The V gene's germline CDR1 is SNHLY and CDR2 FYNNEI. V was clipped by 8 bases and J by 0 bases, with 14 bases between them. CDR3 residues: CASRGWGSSYNEQFF. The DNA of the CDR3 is TGTGCCAGCCGGGGGTGGGGAAGCTCCTACAATGAGCAGTTCTTC.

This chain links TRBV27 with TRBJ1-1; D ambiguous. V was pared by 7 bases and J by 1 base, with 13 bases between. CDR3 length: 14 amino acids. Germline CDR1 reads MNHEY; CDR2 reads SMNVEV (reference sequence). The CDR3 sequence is CASTNIERNTEAFF. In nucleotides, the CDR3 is TGTGCCAGCACCAACATAGAGAGGAACACTGAAGCTTTCTTT.

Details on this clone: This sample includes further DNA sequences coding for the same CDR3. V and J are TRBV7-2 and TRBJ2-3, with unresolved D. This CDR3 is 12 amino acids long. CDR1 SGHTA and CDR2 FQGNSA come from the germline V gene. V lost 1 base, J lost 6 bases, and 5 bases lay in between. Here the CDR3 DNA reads TGTGCCAGCAGCTTAGGTCTGGATACGCAGTATTTT. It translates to CASSLGLDTQYF.

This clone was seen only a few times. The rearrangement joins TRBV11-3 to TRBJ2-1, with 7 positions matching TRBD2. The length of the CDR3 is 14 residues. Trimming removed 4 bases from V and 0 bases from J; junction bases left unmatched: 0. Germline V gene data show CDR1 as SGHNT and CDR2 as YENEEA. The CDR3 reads CASSSGGSYNEQFF. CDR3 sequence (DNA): TGTGCCAGCAGCTCGGGGGGCTCCTACAATGAGCAGTTCTTC.

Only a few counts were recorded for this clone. The CDR3 spells CASSPPERGISYNEQFF. The CDR3 region has the DNA TGTGCCAGCAGCCCTCCCGAGCGGGGTATCTCCTACAATGAGCAGTTCTTC. This chain uses TRBV7-3 with TRBJ2-1, with 7 bases identical to TRBD2. Germline V gene sequence: CDR1 SGHTA, CDR2 FQGTGA. Trimming took 5 bases from V and 0 from J; bases not matched to a gene: 10. The length of the CDR3 is 17 residues. Looking up the rest from reference TRBV7-3 and TRBJ2-1 gives the full variable domain: GAGVSQTPSNKVTEKGKYVELRCDPISGHTALYWYRQSLGQGPEFLIYFQGTGAADDSGLPNDRFFAVRPEGSVSTLKIQRTERGDSAVYLCASSPPERGISYNEQFFGPGTRLTVL.

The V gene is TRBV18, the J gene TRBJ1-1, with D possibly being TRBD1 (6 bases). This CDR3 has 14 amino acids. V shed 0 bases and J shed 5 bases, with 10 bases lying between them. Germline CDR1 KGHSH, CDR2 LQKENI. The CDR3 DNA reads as TGTGCCAGCTCACCACCCGGGGGCTTGACTGAAGCTTTCTTT. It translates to CASSPPGGLTEAFF.

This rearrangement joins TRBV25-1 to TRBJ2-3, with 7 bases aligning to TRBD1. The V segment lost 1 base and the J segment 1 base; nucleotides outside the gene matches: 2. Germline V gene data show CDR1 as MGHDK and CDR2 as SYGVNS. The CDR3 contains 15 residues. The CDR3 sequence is CASSEFTGGTDTQYF. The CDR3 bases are TGTGCCAGCAGTGAATTTACAGGGGGCACAGATACGCAGTATTTT.

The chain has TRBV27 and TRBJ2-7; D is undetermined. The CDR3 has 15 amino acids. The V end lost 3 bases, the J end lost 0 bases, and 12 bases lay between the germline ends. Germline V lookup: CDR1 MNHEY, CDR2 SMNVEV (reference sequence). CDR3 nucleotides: TGTGCCAGCAGTTTGGGGTCCGGCCCCTCCTACGAGCAGTACTTC. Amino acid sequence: CASSLGSGPSYEQYF.

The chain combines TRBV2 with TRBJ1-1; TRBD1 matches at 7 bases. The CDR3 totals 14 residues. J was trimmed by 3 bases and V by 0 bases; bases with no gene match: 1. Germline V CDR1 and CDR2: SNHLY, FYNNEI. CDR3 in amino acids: CASSEAQGHTEAFF. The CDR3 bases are TGTGCCAGCAGTGAAGCACAGGGGCACACTGAAGCTTTCTTT. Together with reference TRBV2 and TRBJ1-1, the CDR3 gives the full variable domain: EPEVTQTPSHQVTQMGQEVILRCVPISNHLYFYWYRQILGQKVEFLVSFYNNEISEKSEIFDDQFSVERPDGSNFTLKIRSTKLEDSAMYFCASSEAQGHTEAFFGQGTRLTVV.

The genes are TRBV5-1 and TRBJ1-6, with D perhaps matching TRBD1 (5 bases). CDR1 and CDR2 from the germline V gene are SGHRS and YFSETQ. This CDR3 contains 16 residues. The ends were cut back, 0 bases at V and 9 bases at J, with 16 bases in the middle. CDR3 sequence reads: CASSLEGRVGGSPLHF. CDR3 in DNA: TGCGCCAGCAGCTTGGAGGGCAGGGTGGGAGGTTCACCCCTCCACTTT.

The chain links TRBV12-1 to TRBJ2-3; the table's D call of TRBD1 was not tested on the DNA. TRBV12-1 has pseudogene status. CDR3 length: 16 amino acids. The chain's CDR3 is CASSSYSQGATDTQYF. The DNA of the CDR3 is TGTGCCAGCAGCTCCTACAGCCAGGGGGCCACAGATACGCAGTATTTT.

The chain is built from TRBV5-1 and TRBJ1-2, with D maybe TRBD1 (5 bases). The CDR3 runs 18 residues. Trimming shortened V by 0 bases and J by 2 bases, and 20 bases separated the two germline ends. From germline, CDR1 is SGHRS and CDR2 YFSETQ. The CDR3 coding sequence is TGCGCCAGCAGCTTGGAGAGGGTAGGGGATGTGGGGAACTATGGCTACACCTTC. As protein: CASSLERVGDVGNYGYTF.

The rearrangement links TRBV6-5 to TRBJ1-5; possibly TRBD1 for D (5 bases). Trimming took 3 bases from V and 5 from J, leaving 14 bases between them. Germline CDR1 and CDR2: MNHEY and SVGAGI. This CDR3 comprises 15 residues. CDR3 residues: CASSYGQGTDQPQHF. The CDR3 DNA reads TGTGCCAGCAGTTATGGGCAGGGAACGGATCAGCCCCAGCATTTT.

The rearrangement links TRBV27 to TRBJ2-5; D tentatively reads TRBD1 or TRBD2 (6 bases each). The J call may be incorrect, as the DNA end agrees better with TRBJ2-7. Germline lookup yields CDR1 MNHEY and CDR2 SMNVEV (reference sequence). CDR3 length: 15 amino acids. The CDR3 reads CASSRPGGPSYEQYF. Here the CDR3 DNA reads TGTGCCAGCAGTCGTCCCGGGGGCCCCTCCTACGAGCAGTACTTC.

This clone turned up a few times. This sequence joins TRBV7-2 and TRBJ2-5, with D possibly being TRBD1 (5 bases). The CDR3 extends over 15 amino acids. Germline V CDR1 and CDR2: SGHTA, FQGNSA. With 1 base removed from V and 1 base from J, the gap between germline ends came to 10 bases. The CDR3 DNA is TGTGCCAGCAGCTTAGAGGCCCAGGGCCAAGAGACCCAGTACTTC. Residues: CASSLEAQGQETQYF.

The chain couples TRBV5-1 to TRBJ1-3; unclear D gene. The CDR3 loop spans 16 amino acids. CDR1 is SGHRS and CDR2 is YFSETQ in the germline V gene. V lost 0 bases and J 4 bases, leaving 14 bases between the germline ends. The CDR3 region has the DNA TGCGCCAGCAGCTTGGCCTCTTCGGCCGGGGGAAACACCATATATTTT. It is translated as CASSLASSAGGNTIYF.

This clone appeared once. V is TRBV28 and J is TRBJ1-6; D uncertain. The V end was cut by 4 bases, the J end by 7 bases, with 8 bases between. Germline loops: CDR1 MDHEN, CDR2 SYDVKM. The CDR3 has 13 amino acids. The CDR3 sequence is CASSSPANSPLHF. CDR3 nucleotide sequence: TGTGCCAGCAGTTCTCCCGCCAATTCACCCCTCCACTTT.

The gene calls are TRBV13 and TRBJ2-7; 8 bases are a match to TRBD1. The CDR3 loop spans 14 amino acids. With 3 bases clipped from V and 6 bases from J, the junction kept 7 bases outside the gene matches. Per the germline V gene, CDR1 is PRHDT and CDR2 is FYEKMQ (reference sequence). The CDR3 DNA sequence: TGTGCCAGCAGCTTCCCGGACGGACAGGGCGAGCAGTACTTC. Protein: CASSFPDGQGEQYF. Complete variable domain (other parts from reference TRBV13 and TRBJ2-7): AAGVIQSPRHLIKEKRETATLKCYPIPRHDTVYWYQQGPGQDPQFLISFYEKMQSDKGSIPDRFSAQQFSDYHSELNMSSLELGDSALYFCASSFPDGQGEQYFGPGTRLTVT.